Here is one TCR beta chain with its context. The antigen is unknown. Molecular-barcoded quantitative 5'-RACE produced these TCR beta libraries. MiXCR, run by TCRdb on the 5' RACE reads, gives a single entry per CDR3 protein. Of about 800,000 distinct CDR3 sequences listed, about 10% are singletons. Trimming took 1 base from V and 6 from J, leaving 11 bases between them. Germline CDR1 reads SGHDT; CDR2 reads YYEEEE. The CDR3 is 14 amino acids. This sample was taken from a study of CD8 T cells in ankylosing spondylitis. Regarding the study as a whole: Some of these motif variants have turned up before, in reports on reactive arthritis synovial fluid and blood. Characteristic of ankylosing spondylitis blood, it appeared, was a TCR beta motif comprising roughly 8 highly homologous variants. Researchers reportedly found disease-linked clones significantly enriched in matched ankylosing spondylitis synovial fluid.

This chain uses TRBV5-6 with TRBJ2-1; D is unclear. The material sequenced was blood, either unsorted or a sorted T cell fraction (not recorded which). The sequence was obtained from a male donor with ankylosing spondylitis. In DNA, the CDR3 is TGTGCCAGCAGCTTGTACAATTGGGGCAATGAGCAGTTCTTC. Protein: CASSLYNWGNEQFF. The whole variable domain, remainder taken from reference TRBV5-6 and TRBJ2-1, is DAGVTQSPTHLIKTRGQQVTLRCSPKSGHDTVSWYQQALGQGPQFIFQYYEEEERQRGNFPDRFSGHQFPNYSSELNVNALLLGDSALYLCASSLYNWGNEQFFGPGTRLTVL.